This entry concerns a single T cell receptor (beta chain). These data come from a study of shared clonotypes between healthy human individuals. It was into CD45RA+ naive and CD45RA-negative memory subsets that the CD4+ cells were split. Sequencing used immunoSEQ multiplex PCR; TCRdb keeps in-frame clones, though not all of them. The sample holds approximately 2.4 million clones, more than 90% seen once. The TCR was taken from a man aged 18 to 29 in good health. The sample was naive CD4+ T cells sorted from blood. Subset reported: CD45RA+ positively selected.

The CDR3 coding sequence is TGTGCCAGCAGCCCCGGACTAGCGGGAGGCACAGATACGCAGTATTTT. Protein sequence: CASSPGLAGGTDTQYF. V gene TRBV5-6 combines with J gene TRBJ2-3; 13 bases line up with TRBD2. The ends lost 4 bases at V and 1 base at J; junction bases unmatched: 3. The CDR3 sequence is 16 residues long. Germline CDR1 SGHDT, CDR2 YYEEEE.